This T cell receptor (beta chain) derives from a study of T-cell memory formation after mild COVID-19. Study conclusions and caveats: Clones shrinking from day 15 to 85 showed even CD4/CD8 mixes; later expanders tilted CD4+. CD8+ contracting clones occupied EMRA, while CD4+ ones occupied mainly CM and EM. There was no confirmation that second-wave clones peaking on day 37 were SARS-CoV-2 specific.

With 3 bases clipped from V and 9 bases from J, the junction kept 11 bases outside the gene matches. CDR3 length: 15 amino acids. The germline V gene encodes CDR1 SGHKS and CDR2 YYEKEE (reference sequence). It was 5'RACE with constant-segment primers that produced the TCR alpha and TCR beta cDNA libraries, which carried sample barcodes and UMIs. TCRdb analysed the 5' RACE reads with MiXCR anew, one entry per CDR3 protein. The sample lists about 200,000 distinct CDR3 sequences; 7.5% to 10% were seen once. The sample holds a few counts of this clonotype. Its antigen is undetermined. The sequence was collected from a man aged 18 to 30 who had mild COVID-19 (a few samples of this study predate the infection). Cell type and time point are not known. The chain uses TRBV5-5 and TRBJ2-1; 8 bases map to TRBD2. Sequencing input: PBMCs or a T cell subset sorted from them (not recorded which). CDR3 DNA sequence: TGTGCCAGCAGCTCCGAGGGACTAGTCTTCGGTGAGCAGTTCTTC. Translation gives CASSSEGLVFGEQFF.